Below are 5 T cell receptor beta chains sequenced from a single sample in a study of cytomegalovirus exposure and HLA in healthy donors listed by TCRdb under 2017. Library generation was performed with the immunoSEQ multiplex PCR assay. For the multiplex PCR, a mixture combining 60 forward primers for TCR Vbeta segments and 13 reverse primers for TCR Jbeta segments was used. Not all clones reach the TCRdb copy of this immuneACCESS table, which keeps in-frame sequences only. Checked studies attribute under half of the gap to unresolved V genes and leave the rest unexplained. Across this sample there are about 180,000 clones, with 75% to 80% seen only once. The top ten hold roughly 5.8% of the sample. Sequenced sample: PBMCs. The receptor set was obtained from a man in his forties in good health and CMV-seropositive.

On this clone itself: The junction shows a germline mismatch at one end, possibly a read error. The V gene is TRBV25-1, the J gene TRBJ2-4; D gene unclear. Per the germline V gene, CDR1 is MGHDK and CDR2 is SYGVNS. The CDR3 is 15 amino acids. The DNA of the CDR3 is TGTGCCAGCAGTGACCTCGAGCCCTCCTCAAACAGTCAGTACTTC. Residues: CASSDLEPSSNSQYF.

The chain recombines TRBV4-2 with TRBJ2-5; 14 bases agree with TRBD2. The CDR3 is 17 amino acids. Germline CDR1 LGHNA, CDR2 YNFKEQ. V dropped 1 base and J dropped 2; count of bases not matched to a gene: 3. The CDR3 here is CASSQGTSGRTQETQYF. The CDR3 DNA follows: TGTGCCAGCAGCCAAGGGACTAGCGGGAGGACTCAAGAGACCCAGTACTTC.

The chain links TRBV7-8 to TRBJ1-1, with 8 bases aligning to TRBD1. The ends lost 5 bases at V and 5 bases at J; junction bases unmatched: 10. The V gene's germline CDR1 is SGHVS and CDR2 FQNEAQ. The CDR3 covers 15 residues. The CDR3 bases are TGTGCCAGCAGCAACATCAGGGGGCAAAGGACTGAAGCTTTCTTT. Its protein product is CASSNIRGQRTEAFF.

As concerns this clone: The junction departs from the called germline gene at one end, perhaps through a read error. This chain joins TRBV11-3 and TRBJ2-4, with a tentative D call TRBD1 (6 bases). CDR1 SGHNT and CDR2 YENEEA come from the germline V gene. The CDR3 covers 15 residues. The CDR3 DNA follows: TGTGCCAGCAGCTCCCACTACAGGACAGAAAACAGTCAGTACTTC. Its protein product is CASSSHYRTENSQYF.

Written as DNA, the CDR3 is TGTGCCAGCTCACGAGTTATACAGGGGATCCAACAAGAGACCCAGTACTTC. This gives the protein CASSRVIQGIQQETQYF. V gene TRBV18 combines with J gene TRBJ2-5, with 7 bases fitting TRBD1. Germline values: CDR1 KGHSH, CDR2 LQKENI. CDR3 size: 17 residues. The V gene end was trimmed by 4 bases and the J gene end by 2 bases; junction bases not matched to a gene: 13.